These 15 T cell receptor beta chains share one sample of origin, sequenced in a study of control samples from healthy donors and cancer patients (dated by TCRdb to about 2020). Library creation used the immunoSEQ multiplex PCR assay. TCRdb holds this immuneACCESS table with in-frame rearrangements only. Some clones are missing; in checked studies, unresolved V genes explain under half, and the rest has no known cause. Present in this sample are 90,000 or so clones, about 87% of which were seen just once. 14% of the sample comes from the top ten. The sequenced sample was blood. The origin of the receptors is a woman between 65 and 79 years old in good health.

The chain links TRBV30 to TRBJ1-1, with TRBD1 matching 7 bases. Losses at the gene ends were 3 bases for V and 7 bases for J; bases not matched to a gene: 8. Germline V gene sequence: CDR1 GTSNPN, CDR2 SVGIG (reference sequence). This CDR3 is 13 amino acids long. The CDR3 nucleotides read TGTGCCTGGAGCTTGGACAGGACGGGTGAAGCTTTCTTT. As protein: CAWSLDRTGEAFF.

The rearrangement uses TRBV28 and TRBJ1-2; 11 bases agree with TRBD1. The CDR3 loop spans 15 amino acids. Germline values: CDR1 MDHEN, CDR2 SYDVKM. V lost 6 bases and J lost 7; bases outside the gene matches: 10. The CDR3 loop reads CASRPRTGGSSGYTF. Here the CDR3 DNA reads TGTGCCAGCAGGCCCAGGACAGGGGGCTCATCTGGCTACACCTTC.

DNA of the CDR3: TGTGCCACCTCGCCGGGACTAGTCGCCTCGGGCCAAGAGACCCAGTACTTC. This encodes CATSPGLVASGQETQYF. This sequence joins TRBV28 and TRBJ2-5; 8 bases agree with TRBD2. The CDR3 extends over 17 amino acids. Unmatched junction bases numbered 17, after V lost 10 bases and J lost 1 base. The germline gives CDR1 MDHEN, CDR2 SYDVKM.

This clone was counted once. This chain joins TRBV1 and TRBJ1-5; the tabulated D call, TRBD1, remains unverified against the DNA. TRBV1 is a pseudogene. CDR3 size: 15 residues. The CDR3 nucleotides read TGCACCAGCAGCCAAGAGGGACAGATCAATCAGCCCCAGCATTTT. Translation gives CTSSQEGQINQPQHF.

This clone occurred a few times. The chain combines TRBV5-1 with TRBJ1-6; D possibly corresponds to TRBD1 (5 bases). Germline loops: CDR1 SGHRS, CDR2 YFSETQ. The CDR3 runs 16 residues. With 0 bases removed from V and 5 bases from J, the gap between germline ends came to 12 bases. For the CDR3, the DNA is TGCGCCAGCAGCTTGGTGTCAGGGACCGATAATTCACCCCTCCACTTT. Residues: CASSLVSGTDNSPLHF.

This clone was detected a few times. The chain recombines TRBV9 with TRBJ2-1, with 13 positions matching TRBD2. CDR1 SGDLS and CDR2 YYNGEE come from the germline V gene. This CDR3 contains 15 residues. The ends lost 3 bases at V and 12 bases at J; junction bases unmatched: 9. As DNA, the CDR3 is TGTGCCAGCAGCGCCCGGACTAGCGGGAGAGCCGTGCAGTTCTTC. Its translation is CASSARTSGRAVQFF.

The rearrangement joins TRBV4-1 to TRBJ1-4; D call uncertain. The germline CDR1 and CDR2 sequences are MGHRA and YSYEKL. CDR3 length: 17 residues. Trimming removed 5 bases at V and 4 bases at J, with 20 bases between. In nucleotides, the CDR3 is TGCGCCAGCAGCAAATTACAAGCCTCTCCCCTTAATGAAAAACTGTTTTTT. This encodes CASSKLQASPLNEKLFF.

In this sample, this clone turned up once. The chain carries TRBV11-2 and TRBJ2-5, with D unclear. This CDR3 is built from 15 residues. Germline values: CDR1 SGHAT, CDR2 FQNNGV. Trimming stripped 1 base from V and 5 bases from J, with 14 bases between. The CDR3 protein is CASSLVSILGETQYF. The CDR3 DNA follows: TGTGCCAGCAGCTTAGTATCCATACTGGGCGAGACCCAGTACTTC.

The chain is built from TRBV7-2 and TRBJ1-4; tentatively, D is TRBD1 (5 bases). Trimming removed 2 bases at V and 8 bases at J, with 12 bases between. The CDR3 runs to 14 residues. Germline V gene data show CDR1 as SGHTA and CDR2 as FQGNSA. CDR3 in amino acids: CASSLRGEGEKLFF. The CDR3 DNA reads TGTGCCAGCAGCTTACGGGGGGAGGGAGAAAAACTGTTTTTT.

The chain uses TRBV4-3 and TRBJ1-4; D unresolved. V lost 4 bases, J lost 6 bases, and 15 bases lay in between. The CDR3 runs to 15 residues. CDR1 is LGHNA and CDR2 is YSLEER in the germline V gene. The CDR3 reads CASSRKEGVDEKLFF. CDR3 DNA sequence: TGCGCCAGCAGCCGTAAGGAAGGTGTTGATGAAAAACTGTTTTTT.

A single count supports this clone. This chain joins TRBV4-1 and TRBJ2-7; D might be TRBD1 or TRBD2, each matching 5 bases. CDR1 and CDR2 (germline): MGHRA, YSYEKL. With 0 bases removed from V and 2 bases from J, the gap between germline ends came to 11 bases. The CDR3 contains 15 residues. CDR3 nucleotides: TGCGCCAGCAGCCAAGATCTGGGACCCCCCTACGAGCAGTACTTC. This encodes CASSQDLGPPYEQYF.

The chain joins TRBV11-2 to TRBJ1-6; D uncertain. The length of the CDR3 is 14 residues. Germline V gene sequence: CDR1 SGHAT, CDR2 FQNNGV. V was shortened by 4 bases and J by 4 bases, with 8 bases between the two germline ends. In DNA form, the CDR3 reads TGTGCCAGCAGCTCTCAGGTTTATAATTCACCCCTCCACTTT. It codes for CASSSQVYNSPLHF.

This chain connects TRBV2 to TRBJ2-3; 7 nucleotides match TRBD2. This CDR3 spans 15 amino acids. Germline CDR1 SNHLY, CDR2 FYNNEI. The V segment lost 7 bases and the J segment 6 bases; nucleotides outside the gene matches: 13. This CDR3 is CASNKGGGDVDTQYF. The CDR3 DNA follows: TGTGCCAGCAACAAAGGTGGGGGGGACGTCGATACGCAGTATTTT.

This clone appeared a single time. The chain carries TRBV5-1 and TRBJ1-1; no clear D. Trimming removed 1 base from V and 0 bases from J, with 10 bases in between. Germline-derived CDR1 and CDR2 are SGHRS and YFSETQ. This CDR3 contains 15 residues. As DNA, the CDR3 is TGCGCCAGCAGCTTGTATCAGAACTTGAACACTGAAGCTTTCTTT. Protein product: CASSLYQNLNTEAFF.

The chain joins TRBV30 to TRBJ1-1, with D hard to call. The germline V gene has CDR1 GTSNPN and CDR2 SVGIG (reference sequence). CDR3 size: 13 residues. V lost 2 bases, J lost 10 bases, and 17 bases lay in between. Here the CDR3 reads CAWSWPGPRRAFF. Here the CDR3 DNA reads TGTGCCTGGAGTTGGCCGGGCCCCAGACGAGCTTTCTTT.